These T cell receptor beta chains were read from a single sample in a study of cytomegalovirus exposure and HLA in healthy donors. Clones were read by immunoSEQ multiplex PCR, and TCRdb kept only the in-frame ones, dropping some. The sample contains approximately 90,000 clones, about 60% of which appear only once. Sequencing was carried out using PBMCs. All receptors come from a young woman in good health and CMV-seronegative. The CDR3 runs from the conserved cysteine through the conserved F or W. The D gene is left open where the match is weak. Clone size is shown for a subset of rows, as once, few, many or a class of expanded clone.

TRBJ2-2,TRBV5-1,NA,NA,TGCGCCAGCACCGGACTGGGCACCGGGGAGCTGTTTTTT,CASTGLGTGELFF
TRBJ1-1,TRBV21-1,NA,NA,TGTGCCAGCAGCCGAACAGGGGGCAGGACTGAAGCTTTCTTT,CASSRTGGRTEAFF
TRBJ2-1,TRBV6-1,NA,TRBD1,TGTGCCAGCAGTGCTAGGGACAGGCTCTACAATGAGCAGTTCTTC,CASSARDRLYNEQFF
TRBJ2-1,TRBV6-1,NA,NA,TGTGCCAGCAGTGAAGGGGTAGCGGTCTACAATGAGCAGTTCTTC,CASSEGVAVYNEQFF
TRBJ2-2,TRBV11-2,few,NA,TGTGCCAGCAGCCTGATCGCAGGGCACGGGACCGGGGAGCTGTTTTTT,CASSLIAGHGTGELFF
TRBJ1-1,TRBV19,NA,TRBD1,TGTGCCAGTAGTATGGTGACAGGGGTCACTGAAGCTTTCTTT,CASSMVTGVTEAFF
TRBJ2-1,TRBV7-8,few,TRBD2,TGTGCCAGCAGCTCCGGACTAGCGGGGGGGCAGGGCAATGAGCAGTTCTTC,CASSSGLAGGQGNEQFF
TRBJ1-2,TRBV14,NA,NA,TGTGCCAGCAGCCCACAACAGGGAGTCTATGGCTACACCTTC,CASSPQQGVYGYTF
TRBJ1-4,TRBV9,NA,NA,TGTGCCAGCACGGAAGGGGGGGGATCGGAAAAACTGTTTTTT,CASTEGGGSEKLFF
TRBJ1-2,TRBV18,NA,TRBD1,TGTGCCAGCTCACCCCAGGGACAGGGGGGCTACTATGGCTACACCTTC,CASSPQGQGGYYGYTF
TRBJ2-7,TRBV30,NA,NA,TGTGCCTGGAGTCCCACTAGGAACGAGCAGTACTTC,CAWSPTRNEQYF
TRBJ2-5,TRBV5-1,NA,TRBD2,TGCGCCAGCAGTGGGGGGGGTCAGACGGAGACCCAGTACTTC,CASSGGGQTETQYF
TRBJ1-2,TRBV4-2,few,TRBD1,TGTGCCAGCAGCCAAGCCAGGGACAGGGGACCCTATGGCTACACCTTC,CASSQARDRGPYGYTF
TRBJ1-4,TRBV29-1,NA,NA,TGCAGCGCCTTGGACCTCGGGGCAACTAATGAAAAACTGTTTTTT,CSALDLGATNEKLFF
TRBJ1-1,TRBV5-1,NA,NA,TGCGCCAGCAGCTGGGACCGGGACAAAAAAGCTTTCTTT,CASSWDRDKKAFF
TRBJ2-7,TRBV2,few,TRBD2,TGTGCCAGCATCTTCTCTGCGGGGGGGTACTCCTACGAGCAGTACTTC,CASIFSAGGYSYEQYF
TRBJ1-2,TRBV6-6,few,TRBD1,TGTGCCAGCAGTTACACTGGACAGGAAACCTATGGCTACACCTTC,CASSYTGQETYGYTF
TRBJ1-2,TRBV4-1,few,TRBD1,TGCGCCAGCAGCCATGACCAAACGGACAGGGCCAGTGGCTACACCTTC,CASSHDQTDRASGYTF
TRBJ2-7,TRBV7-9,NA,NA,TGTGCCAGCAGCAGCCAATCGACAGAAACTTACGAGCAGTACTTC,CASSSQSTETYEQYF
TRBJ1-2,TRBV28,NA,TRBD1,TGTGCCAGCAGTTTATATCAGGGGGCCCACGGCTACACCTTC,CASSLYQGAHGYTF
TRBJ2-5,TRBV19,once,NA,TGTGCCAGTAGTAGAACCATCCGGGGTAGCCAAGAGACCCAGTACTTC,CASSRTIRGSQETQYF
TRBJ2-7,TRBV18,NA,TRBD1,TGTGCCAGCTCATCGGGACAGGGGGACGAGCAGTACTTC,CASSSGQGDEQYF
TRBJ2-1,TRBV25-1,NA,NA,TGTGCCAGCAGTGATGGTACCCAGAATGAGCAGTTCTTC,CASSDGTQNEQFF
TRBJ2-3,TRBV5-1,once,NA,TGCGCCAGCAGCTTGGGAGAGGATACGCAGTATTTT,CASSLGEDTQYF
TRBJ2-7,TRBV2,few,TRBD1,TGTGCCAGCCTCCGGGACAGAACCTACGAGCAGTACTTC,CASLRDRTYEQYF
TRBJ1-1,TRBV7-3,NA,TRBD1,TGTGCCAGCAGCGAAGGGCCGACAGGGAGAGGAGCTTTCTTT,CASSEGPTGRGAFF
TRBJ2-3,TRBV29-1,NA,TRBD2,TGCAGCGTTGCTAGCGGAACTAGCACAGATACGCAGTATTTT,CSVASGTSTDTQYF
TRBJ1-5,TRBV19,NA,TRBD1,TGTGCCAGTGGGGACAGGGTCTCCAATCAGCCCCAGCATTTT,CASGDRVSNQPQHF
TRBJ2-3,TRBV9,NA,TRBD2,TGTGCCAGCAGACGATTGCGAAGGACTAGGGACACAGATACGCAGTATTTT,CASRRLRRTRDTDTQYF
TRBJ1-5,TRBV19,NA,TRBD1,TGTGCCAGTCTTAAAGGGACAGAGTATAGCAATCAGCCCCAGCATTTT,CASLKGTEYSNQPQHF
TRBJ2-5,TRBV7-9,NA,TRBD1,TGTGCCAGCAGCTTAAGGTTCGGGACAGGGGAGGGGGAGACCCAGTACTTC,CASSLRFGTGEGETQYF
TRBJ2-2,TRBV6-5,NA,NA,TGTGCCAGCTACCCGGGACACCTGAACACCGGGGAGCTGTTTTTT,CASYPGHLNTGELFF